The 7 T cell receptor beta chains reported below all come from one sample, sequenced in a study of T cell clonality in common variable immunodeficiency. The protocol was immunoSEQ multiplex PCR, while the TCRdb copy is restricted to in-frame clones and leaves out a portion. The sample shows about 66,000 clones, none of them appearing just once. Source material: peripheral blood mononuclear cells. Receptor source: a person aged 18-70 years in good health.

This clone has a count of ten or more. The read terminates 3 residues before the CDR3 end, so the remaining end is supplied by the germline J gene. The chain couples TRBV29-1 to TRBJ2-1, with D perhaps TRBD1 or TRBD2 (5 bases each). V was cut by 6 bases and J by 3 bases, with 12 bases left in between. Per the germline V gene, CDR1 is SQVTM and CDR2 is ANQGSEA. The length of the CDR3 is 13 residues. Partial CDR3 DNA: TGCAGCGTGAGGGGCCGAGACTACAATGAG. Residues: CSVRGRDYNE. The full CDR3 protein is CSVRGRDYNEQFF.

The sample holds many counts of this clone. The CDR3 goes on 3 residues after the read ends, and that part is filled in from the germline J gene. This chain joins TRBV11-2 and TRBJ1-2; perhaps TRBD1 as D (5 bases). The V gene's germline CDR1 is SGHAT and CDR2 FQNNGV. CDR3 length: 13 residues. V shed 2 bases and J shed 3 bases, with 7 bases lying between them. Incomplete CDR3 DNA: TGTGCCAGCAGCTTACAGGGAGACTATGGC. It specifies CASSLQGDYG. The entire CDR3 sequence reads CASSLQGDYGYTF.

This clone has more than one count but fewer than ten. From the germline J gene comes the end of the CDR3, since the read stops 3 residues before it. This specimen includes other DNA sequences encoding the same CDR3. The chain employs TRBV5-4 and TRBJ2-7; 8 positions match TRBD2. V lost 3 bases, J lost 4 bases, and 9 bases stayed unmatched. The CDR3 is 15 amino acids. CDR1 is SGHNT, CDR2 YYREEE, per germline (reference sequence). CDR3 sequence: CASSSTSGGIYEQYF. The covered CDR3 bases are TGTGCCAGCAGCTCCACTAGCGGAGGAATTTACGAG.

This clone was counted many times. Read coverage stops 3 residues before the CDR3 terminus; the germline J gene supplies the remainder. The rearrangement joins TRBV20-1 to TRBJ2-1; D might be TRBD2 (6 bases). The germline V gene encodes CDR1 DFQATT and CDR2 SNEGSKA (reference sequence). CDR3 length: 18 amino acids. Trimming stripped 0 bases from V and 0 bases from J, with 18 bases between. The part of the CDR3 DNA that was read is TGCAGTGCTAGAGATCGAAATGACGGGGGAAACTCCTACAATGAG. Its translation is CSARDRNDGGNSYNE. The complete CDR3 protein is CSARDRNDGGNSYNEQFF.

This clone was recorded many times. The read finishes 3 residues shy of the CDR3 end, and the germline J gene is used to complete it. The chain carries TRBV5-4 and TRBJ1-1; 7 nucleotides align to TRBD1. This CDR3 has 15 amino acids. CDR1 is SGHNT, CDR2 YYREEE, per germline (reference sequence). V lost 0 bases, J lost 5 bases, and 7 bases stayed unmatched. Incomplete CDR3 DNA: TGTGCCAGCAGCTTGGCCCGGGACAGTGGAACTGAA. It is translated as CASSLARDSGTE. The full CDR3 protein reads CASSLARDSGTEAFF.

At least ten counts were recorded for this clone. The read falls 3 residues short of the CDR3 end, and the missing part is taken from the germline J gene. V gene TRBV5-1 combines with J gene TRBJ2-7; 10 bases line up with TRBD1. The length of the CDR3 is 15 residues. V trimming: 5 bases; J trimming: 3 bases; junction bases outside the gene matches: 8. Germline loops: CDR1 SGHRS, CDR2 YFSETQ. Here the CDR3 reads CASRSGTGELYEQYF. Partial CDR3 DNA: TGCGCCAGCAGGTCCGGGACAGGGGAACTCTACGAG.

At least ten counts were recorded for this clone. The read comes to an end 3 residues before the CDR3 does, leaving the germline J gene to fill in the end. J is TRBJ2-5 and V is TRBV5-1; 11 bases fit TRBD2. The V gene's germline CDR1 is SGHRS and CDR2 YFSETQ. V gave up 0 bases and J gave up 1 base; unmatched junction bases: 11. This CDR3 is 19 amino acids long. The covered CDR3 bases are TGCGCCAGCAGCTTGGCCTTCGCGGCTAGCGGGAGGCGCCAAGAGACC. The encoded protein is CASSLAFAASGRRQET. The CDR3 in its entirety is CASSLAFAASGRRQETQYF.